The 15 T cell receptor beta chains presented below share a single source sample, sequenced in a study of shared clonotypes between healthy human individuals. Method: immunoSEQ multiplex PCR; TCRdb's copy keeps in-frame clones and lacks some. The data show roughly 700,000 clones, less than 95% seen once. Sequencing was carried out using memory CD8+ T cells from PBMCs. Subset defined: CD45RO+ cells pooled with CCR7-negative TemRA cells. The receptors were gathered from a man aged 18 to 30 in good health. Some clones in this sample may be carry-over from other donors' samples.

A few counts support this clone. The rearrangement joins TRBV10-1 to TRBJ2-1; 14 bases align to TRBD2. CDR1 is WNHNN and CDR2 is SYGVQD in the germline V gene (reference sequence). The V segment lost 4 bases and the J segment 9 bases; nucleotides outside the gene matches: 5. The CDR3 is 15 amino acids. The CDR3 region has the DNA TGCGCCAGCAGTGGGGGGACTAGCGGGAGAGTTGAGCAGTTCTTC. Its protein is CASSGGTSGRVEQFF.

The chain uses TRBV5-1 and TRBJ2-1; a weak D match, TRBD2 (5 bases). The germline V gene has CDR1 SGHRS and CDR2 YFSETQ. Trimming took 0 bases from V and 8 from J, leaving 18 bases between them. The CDR3 spans 16 residues. In DNA, the CDR3 is TGCGCCAGCAGCTTGGTGATCGGATATGGAGGCTATGAGCAGTTCTTC. Its protein product is CASSLVIGYGGYEQFF. The full variable domain, completed using reference TRBV5-1 and TRBJ2-1, is KAGVTQTPRYLIKTRGQQVTLSCSPISGHRSVSWYQQTPGQGLQFLFEYFSETQRNKGNFPGRFSGRQFSNSRSEMNVSTLELGDSALYLCASSLVIGYGGYEQFFGPGTRLTVL.

This chain joins TRBV27 and TRBJ2-3, with a tentative D call TRBD2 (5 bases). The V gene lost 5 bases and the J gene lost 9 bases, with 15 bases spanning the gap. The CDR3 sequence is 13 residues long. CDR1 and CDR2 from the germline V gene are MNHEY and SMNVEV (reference sequence). CDR3: CASSPRAPGTQYF. The CDR3 region has the DNA TGTGCCAGCAGTCCTCGGGCGCCGGGGACGCAGTATTTT.

This rearrangement joins TRBV23-1 to TRBJ2-1, with no clear D. TRBV23-1 is an ORF, with its function uncertain. Trimming stripped 7 bases from V and 9 bases from J, with 7 bases between. CDR3 size: 10 residues. CDR3 region: CASILGEQFF. The CDR3 region has the DNA TGCGCCAGCATATTGGGTGAGCAGTTCTTC.

The chain is built from TRBV28 and TRBJ2-7; 7 bases fit TRBD2. The CDR3 spans 15 residues. Germline CDR1 MDHEN, CDR2 SYDVKM. V trimming: 3 bases; J trimming: 0 bases; junction bases outside the gene matches: 5. Here the CDR3 reads CASSFSGGISYEQYF. The CDR3 DNA is TGTGCCAGCAGTTTTTCGGGGGGTATCTCCTACGAGCAGTACTTC.

The chain combines TRBV6-5 with TRBJ1-1; D ambiguous. V was clipped by 6 bases and J by 5 bases, with 19 bases between them. This CDR3 region has 15 residues. CDR1 and CDR2 from the germline V gene are MNHEY and SVGAGI. This CDR3 is CASSPLAGGWTEAFF. DNA of the CDR3: TGTGCCAGCAGCCCCTTGGCGGGCGGTTGGACTGAAGCTTTCTTT.

The V and J genes are TRBV9 and TRBJ1-1; D remains ambiguous. Looked up from germline, CDR1 is SGDLS and CDR2 is YYNGEE. Trimming pared 3 bases from V and 1 base from J, leaving 10 bases between. This CDR3 has 14 amino acids. CDR3 protein: CASSAGQKNTEAFF. CDR3 in DNA: TGTGCCAGCAGCGCCGGGCAGAAGAACACTGAAGCTTTCTTT.

The chain is built from TRBV9 and TRBJ2-1; D ambiguous. The germline V gene has CDR1 SGDLS and CDR2 YYNGEE. The CDR3 covers 14 residues. Trimming stripped 0 bases from V and 7 bases from J, with 11 bases between. CDR3 loop: CASSVVGKTNEQFF. DNA of the CDR3: TGTGCCAGCAGCGTAGTGGGAAAAACGAATGAGCAGTTCTTC.

This clone was recorded at least ten times. The chain links TRBV30 to TRBJ2-1; TRBD1 agrees at 10 bases. J lost 2 bases, V lost 5 bases, and 6 bases had no gene match. The germline V gene encodes CDR1 GTSNPN and CDR2 SVGIG (reference sequence). This CDR3 spans 15 amino acids. The DNA of the CDR3 is TGTGCCTGGGGCTCCGGGACAGGGGCCTACAATGAGCAGTTCTTC. Its protein product is CAWGSGTGAYNEQFF.

CDR3 region: CASSLAQLAGFYNEQFF. The CDR3 DNA follows: TGTGCCAGCAGCTTAGCGCAACTAGCGGGATTCTACAATGAGCAGTTCTTC. This chain connects TRBV7-9 to TRBJ2-1; 10 bases are shared with TRBD2. The CDR3 is made up of 17 amino acids. Germline CDR1 SEHNR, CDR2 FQNEAQ (reference sequence). Trimming took 0 bases from V and 3 from J; bases not matched to a gene: 5.

The chain links TRBV5-6 to TRBJ2-1, with 10 bases matching TRBD2. The germline gives CDR1 SGHDT, CDR2 YYEEEE. V gave up 1 base and J gave up 7 bases; unmatched junction bases: 5. The length of the CDR3 is 15 residues. CDR3 nucleotide sequence: TGTGCCAGCAGCTTGAGCGGGAGGGTGTATAATGAGCAGTTCTTC. Its translation: CASSLSGRVYNEQFF.

The V gene is TRBV7-6, the J gene TRBJ2-4; 14 bases match TRBD2. Germline V gives CDR1 SGHVS, CDR2 FNYEAQ. The CDR3 covers 18 residues. With 7 bases clipped from V and 1 base from J, the junction kept 9 bases outside the gene matches. CDR3 protein: CASIPTSGRGIAKNIQYF. The CDR3 DNA reads as TGTGCCAGCATCCCGACTAGCGGGAGGGGTATCGCCAAAAACATTCAGTACTTC.

V and J are TRBV29-1 and TRBJ2-7; 7 bases align to TRBD1. This CDR3 has 16 residues. V was clipped by 4 bases and J by 0 bases; unmatched bases: 12. Germline CDR1 and CDR2: SQVTM and ANQGSEA. CDR3 amino acids: CSVVPRQGEGSYEQYF. The CDR3 DNA is TGCAGCGTTGTCCCCAGACAGGGTGAAGGCTCCTACGAGCAGTACTTC.

The chain employs TRBV19 and TRBJ1-1; 11 bases line up with TRBD1. Germline assignment: CDR1 LNHDA and CDR2 SQIVND (reference sequence). The V segment lost 5 bases and the J segment 4 bases; nucleotides outside the gene matches: 6. This CDR3 spans 15 amino acids. The CDR3 loop is CASSESGTGGTEAFF. CDR3 coding DNA: TGTGCCAGTAGTGAATCCGGGACAGGGGGCACTGAAGCTTTCTTT.

This clone was observed many times. The CDR3 spells CASSLAASGRSEQYF. CDR3 DNA: TGTGCCAGCAGCTTGGCCGCTAGCGGGAGAAGCGAGCAGTACTTC. J is TRBJ2-7 and V is TRBV7-6; 10 bases map to TRBD2. The CDR3 has 15 amino acids. Germline V gene data show CDR1 as SGHVS and CDR2 as FNYEAQ. V lost 3 bases and J lost 6; bases outside the gene matches: 8.